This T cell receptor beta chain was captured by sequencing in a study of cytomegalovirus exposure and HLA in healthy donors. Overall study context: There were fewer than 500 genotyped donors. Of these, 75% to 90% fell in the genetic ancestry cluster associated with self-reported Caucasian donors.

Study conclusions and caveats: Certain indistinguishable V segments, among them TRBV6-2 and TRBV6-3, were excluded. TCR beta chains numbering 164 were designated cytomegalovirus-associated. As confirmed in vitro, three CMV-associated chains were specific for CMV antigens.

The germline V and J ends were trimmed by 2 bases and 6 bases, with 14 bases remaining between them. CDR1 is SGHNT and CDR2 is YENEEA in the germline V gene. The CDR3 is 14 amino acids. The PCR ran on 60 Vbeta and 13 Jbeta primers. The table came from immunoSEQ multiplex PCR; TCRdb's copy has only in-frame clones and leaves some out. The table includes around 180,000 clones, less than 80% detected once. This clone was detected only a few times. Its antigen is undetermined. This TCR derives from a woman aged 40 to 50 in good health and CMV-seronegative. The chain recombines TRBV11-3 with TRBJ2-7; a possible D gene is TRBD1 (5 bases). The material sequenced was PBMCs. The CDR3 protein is CASSLRPGQGEQYF. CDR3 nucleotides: TGTGCCAGCAGCTTACGGCCAGGGCAAGGCGAGCAGTACTTC.